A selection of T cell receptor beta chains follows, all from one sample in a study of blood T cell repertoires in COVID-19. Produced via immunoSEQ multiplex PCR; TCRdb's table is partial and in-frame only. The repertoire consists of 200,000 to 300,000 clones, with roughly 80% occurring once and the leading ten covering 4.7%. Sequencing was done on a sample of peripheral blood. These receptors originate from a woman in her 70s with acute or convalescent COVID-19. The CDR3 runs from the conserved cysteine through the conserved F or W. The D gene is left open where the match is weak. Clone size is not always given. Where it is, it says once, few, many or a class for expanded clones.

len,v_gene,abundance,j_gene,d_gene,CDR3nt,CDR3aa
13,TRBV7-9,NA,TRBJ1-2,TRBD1,TGTGCCAGCAGTTTTACAGGGGCAGGGGGCTACACCTTC,CASSFTGAGGYTF
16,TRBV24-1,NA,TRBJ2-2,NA,TGTGCCACCAGTGGAATAAGACACGCGAACACCGGGGAGCTGTTTTTT,CATSGIRHANTGELFF
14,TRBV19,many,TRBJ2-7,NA,TGTGCCAGTAGCGACCGGGACAAAGTCTACGAGCAGTACTTC,CASSDRDKVYEQYF
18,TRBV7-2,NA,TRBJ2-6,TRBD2,TGTGCCAGCAGCTTACTAGCGGGGGCCTCCTCTGGGGCCAACGTCCTGACTTTC,CASSLLAGASSGANVLTF
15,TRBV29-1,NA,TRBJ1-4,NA,TGCAGCGTGAGAGGCAGGCTGGGAGTAGGTGAAAAACTGTTTTTT,CSVRGRLGVGEKLFF
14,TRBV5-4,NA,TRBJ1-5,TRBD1,TGTGCCAGCAGCTTAGACAGGGGGAGTGGGCCCCAGCATTTT,CASSLDRGSGPQHF
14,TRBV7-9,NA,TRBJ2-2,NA,TGTGCCAGCAGCCCGCACATGAACACCGGGGAGCTGTTTTTT,CASSPHMNTGELFF
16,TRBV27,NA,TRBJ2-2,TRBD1,TGTGCCAGCAGTCGAGGGACAGGGGGTCTAGGCGGGGAGCTGTTTTTT,CASSRGTGGLGGELFF
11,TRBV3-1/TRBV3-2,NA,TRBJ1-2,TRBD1,TGTGCCAGCGGGGACAGTGGTGGCTACACCTTC,CASGDSGGYTF
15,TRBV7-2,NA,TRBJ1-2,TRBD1,TGTGCCAGCAGCTATCCGGGACAGGGGGGTTATGGCTACACCTTC,CASSYPGQGGYGYTF
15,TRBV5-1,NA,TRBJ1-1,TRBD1,TGCGCCAGCAGCTTGCTAAACAGGGGGCGTACTGAAGCTTTCTTT,CASSLLNRGRTEAFF
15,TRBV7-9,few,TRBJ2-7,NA,TGTGCCAGCAGCTTATCTTCAGGGGCCTGGGACGAGCAGTACTTC,CASSLSSGAWDEQYF
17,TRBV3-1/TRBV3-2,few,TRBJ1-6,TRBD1,TGTGCCAGCAGCCGGTGGTACAGGGGGATGTATAATTCACCCCTCCACTTT,CASSRWYRGMYNSPLHF
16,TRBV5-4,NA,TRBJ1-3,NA,TGTGCCAGCAGCTTGGAGGGGATCTCCTCTGGAAACACCATATATTTT,CASSLEGISSGNTIYF
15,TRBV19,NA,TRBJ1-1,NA,TGTGCCAGTAGTATAGAGGCCTGGACTAACACTGAAGCTTTCTTT,CASSIEAWTNTEAFF
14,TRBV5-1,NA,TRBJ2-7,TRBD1,TGCGCCAGCTCCGGGACAGGGATAACCTACGAGCAGTACTTC,CASSGTGITYEQYF
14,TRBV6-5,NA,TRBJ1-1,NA,TGTGCCAGCAGTCCCGGAGGAACCATCACTGAAGCTTTCTTT,CASSPGGTITEAFF
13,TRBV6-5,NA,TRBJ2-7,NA,TGTGCCAGCAGTTACCCCCCTACTTACGAGCAGTACTTC,CASSYPPTYEQYF
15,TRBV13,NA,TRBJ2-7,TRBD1,TGTGCCAGCAGCTTGGGGACAGGGGTTTCCTACGAGCAGTACTTC,CASSLGTGVSYEQYF
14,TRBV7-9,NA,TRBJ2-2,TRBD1,TGTGCCAGCAGACCGACAGGGGGAACCGGGGAGCTGTTTTTT,CASRPTGGTGELFF
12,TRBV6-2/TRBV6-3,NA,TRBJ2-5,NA,TGTGCCAGCAGCCGCCTCCGGGAGACCCAGTACTTC,CASSRLRETQYF
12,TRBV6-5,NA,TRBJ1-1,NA,TGTGCCAGCAGTCTCTTGACAGGAGCAGCTTTCTTT,CASSLLTGAAFF
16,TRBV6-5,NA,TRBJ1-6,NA,TGTGCCAGCAGTTCCCCGGGACTTACCTATAATTCACCCCTCCACTTT,CASSSPGLTYNSPLHF
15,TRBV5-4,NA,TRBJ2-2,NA,TGTGCCAGCAGCTTGGATGCGGTGAACACCGGGGAGCTGTTTTTT,CASSLDAVNTGELFF
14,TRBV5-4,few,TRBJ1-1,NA,TGTGCCAGCAGCGTCCGGGACACGATCACTGAAGCTTTCTTT,CASSVRDTITEAFF
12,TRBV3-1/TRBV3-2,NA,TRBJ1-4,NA,TGTGCCAGCAGCCAAGGCGAAGAAAAACTGTTTTTT,CASSQGEEKLFF
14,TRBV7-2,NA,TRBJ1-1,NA,TGTGCCAGCAGCTTATCCGCGCAGAACACTGAAGCTTTCTTT,CASSLSAQNTEAFF
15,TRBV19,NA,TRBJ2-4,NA,TGTGCCAGTAGTATAGATCTTTCGACAGTGAACATTCAGTACTTC,CASSIDLSTVNIQYF
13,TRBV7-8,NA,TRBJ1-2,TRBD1,TGTGCCAGCAGCTTAGTACAGGGGGGTGGCTACACCTTC,CASSLVQGGGYTF
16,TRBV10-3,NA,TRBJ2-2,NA,TGTGCCATCAGTGAGTCGGGGCGGGGGAACACCGGGGAGCTGTTTTTT,CAISESGRGNTGELFF
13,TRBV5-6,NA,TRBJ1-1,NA,TGTGCCAGCAGCTTGACAGGGAGAACTGAAGCTTTCTTT,CASSLTGRTEAFF
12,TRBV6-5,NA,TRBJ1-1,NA,TGTGCCAGCAGCCGGACTAGGAGTGAAGCTTTCTTT,CASSRTRSEAFF
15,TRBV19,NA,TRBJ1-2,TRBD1,TGTGCCAGTAGTCAGGGGGCAGGGATCGACTATGGCTACACCTTC,CASSQGAGIDYGYTF
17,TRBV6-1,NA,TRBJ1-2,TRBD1,TGTGCCAGCAGTGGAACCCGGGACAGGGGGGCTAACTATGGCTACACCTTC,CASSGTRDRGANYGYTF
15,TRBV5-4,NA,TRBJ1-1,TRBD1,TGTGCCAGCAGCTTGTTGGGACAGTTAACCACTGAAGCTTTCTTT,CASSLLGQLTTEAFF
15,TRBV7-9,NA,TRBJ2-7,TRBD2,TGTGCCAGCAGCTTAGGTCTAGCGGGGTCCTACGAGCAGTACTTC,CASSLGLAGSYEQYF
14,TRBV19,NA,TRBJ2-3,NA,TGTGCCAGTAGACCAGGCGGGGGCACAGATACGCAGTATTTT,CASRPGGGTDTQYF
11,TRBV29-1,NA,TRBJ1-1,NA,TGCAGCGTTGCGGGGTACACTGAAGCTTTCTTT,CSVAGYTEAFF
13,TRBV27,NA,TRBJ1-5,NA,TGTGCCAGCAGTTTTACAGGAAGTCAGCCCCAGCATTTT,CASSFTGSQPQHF
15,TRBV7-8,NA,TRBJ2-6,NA,TGTGCCAGCAGCTTAGGTGCGTCTGGGGCCAACGTCCTGACTTTC,CASSLGASGANVLTF
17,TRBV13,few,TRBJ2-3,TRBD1,TGTGCCAGCAGCTTAGCCTCTTTCAGGGGGCGCACAGATACGCAGTATTTT,CASSLASFRGRTDTQYF
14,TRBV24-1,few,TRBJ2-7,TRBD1,TGTGCCACCAGTGAAGGGACAGGGGTTAACGAGCAGTACTTC,CATSEGTGVNEQYF
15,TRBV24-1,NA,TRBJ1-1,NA,TGTGCCACCAGTGATTTGCCTTCCAGGGAGGCTGAAGCTTTCTTT,CATSDLPSREAEAFF
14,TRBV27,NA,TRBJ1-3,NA,TGTGCCAGCAGCCAGACAACTTCTGGAAACACCATATATTTT,CASSQTTSGNTIYF
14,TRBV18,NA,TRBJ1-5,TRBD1,TGTGCCAGCTCACCCGGGACAGGGGATCAGCCCCAGCATTTT,CASSPGTGDQPQHF